The 29 T cell receptor beta chains reported below all come from one sample, sequenced in a study of beta chain features in type 1 diabetes. Study-level results: Type 1 diabetes patients had TCRB CDR3s that were shorter (moderately but significantly so) in all four CD4+ subsets.

The whole isolated RNA underwent reverse transcription, so sequencing captured expressed TCRB transcripts. Produced via immunoSEQ multiplex PCR; TCRdb's table is partial and in-frame only. The data show some 360,000 clones, around a tenth seen once. Antigens for these TCRs are unknown. Sequenced: central memory CD4+ T cells from blood. These receptors were taken from a man aged 25 to 40 with type 1 diabetes.

This clone came up a few times. The chain combines TRBV5-1 with TRBJ1-4; unclear D gene. The ends were cut back, 4 bases at V and 5 bases at J, with 12 bases in the middle. The V gene's germline CDR1 is SGHRS and CDR2 YFSETQ. This CDR3 contains 14 residues. CDR3 in DNA: TGCGCCAGCAGCCCCCGGGATTTGAATGAAAAACTGTTTTTT. Translated, it gives CASSPRDLNEKLFF.

This clone appeared a few times. This chain connects TRBV20-1 to TRBJ2-7; D might be TRBD1 (6 bases). The CDR3 contains 11 residues. The germline V gene encodes CDR1 DFQATT and CDR2 SNEGSKA (reference sequence). Trimming took 7 bases from V and 2 from J, leaving 9 bases between them. CDR3 in amino acids: CSVQGPYEQYF. CDR3 nucleotides: TGCAGTGTACAGGGCCCCTACGAGCAGTACTTC.

This rearrangement joins TRBV7-9 to TRBJ1-2, with 7 bases matching TRBD1. This CDR3 contains 11 residues. Germline V gene sequence: CDR1 SEHNR, CDR2 FQNEAQ (reference sequence). V shed 5 bases and J 10 bases; nucleotides not matched to a gene: 4. The CDR3 region has the DNA TGTGCCAGCAGCATCGACAGGGTCTACACCTTC. Translating it yields CASSIDRVYTF.

V and J are TRBV7-2 and TRBJ2-1, with a weak D call TRBD2 (6 bases). V shed 1 base and J shed 0 bases, with 13 bases lying between them. The CDR3 sequence is 17 residues long. Germline assignment: CDR1 SGHTA and CDR2 FQGNSA. CDR3 sequence reads: CASSLEMAGSSYNEQFF. DNA of the CDR3: TGTGCCAGCAGCTTAGAGATGGCGGGAAGCTCCTACAATGAGCAGTTCTTC.

The J gene is TRBJ2-7, the V gene TRBV18; 10 bases map to TRBD1. This CDR3 comprises 15 residues. The germline CDR1 and CDR2 sequences are KGHSH and LQKENI. Trimming took 5 bases from V and 1 from J; bases not matched to a gene: 5. This CDR3 is CASSGGTGASYEQYF. In DNA form, the CDR3 reads TGTGCCAGCTCAGGTGGGACAGGGGCGTCCTACGAGCAGTACTTC. Based on the CDR3 plus reference TRBV18 and TRBJ2-7, the full variable domain is NAGVMQNPRHLVRRRGQEARLRCSPMKGHSHVYWYRQLPEEGLKFMVYLQKENIIDESGMPKERFSAEFPKEGPSILRIQQVVRGDSAAYFCASSGGTGASYEQYFGPGTRLTVT.

V gene TRBV7-8 combines with J gene TRBJ2-3, with D maybe TRBD1 (6 bases). This CDR3 has 15 residues. The V end was cut by 5 bases, the J end by 0 bases, with 12 bases between. The germline V gene has CDR1 SGHVS and CDR2 FQNEAQ. Here the CDR3 reads CASSKGGKSTDTQYF. CDR3 nucleotide sequence: TGTGCCAGCAGCAAAGGGGGAAAGAGCACAGATACGCAGTATTTT.

This clone was seen only a few times. V is TRBV18 and J is TRBJ2-7, with 8 bases aligning to TRBD1. Per the germline V gene, CDR1 is KGHSH and CDR2 is LQKENI. This CDR3 contains 14 residues. V gave up 6 bases and J gave up 5 bases; unmatched junction bases: 9. CDR3 residues: CASSRGGQGDEQYF. In DNA form, the CDR3 reads TGTGCCAGCTCCCGAGGAGGACAGGGAGACGAGCAGTACTTC.

This chain uses TRBV5-1 with TRBJ2-1; tentatively, D is TRBD1 (6 bases). Trimming took off 4 bases at V and 0 bases at J, with 14 bases between the two ends. There are 16 residues in the CDR3. Germline V gives CDR1 SGHRS, CDR2 YFSETQ. The CDR3 spells CASSPTGTNSYNEQFF. The CDR3 coding sequence is TGCGCCAGCAGCCCAACAGGGACCAACTCCTACAATGAGCAGTTCTTC.

The chain is built from TRBV19 and TRBJ2-3; no reliable D call. The CDR3 consists of 17 residues. V was shortened by 5 bases and J by 0 bases, with 18 bases between the two germline ends. CDR1 and CDR2 from the germline V gene are LNHDA and SQIVND (reference sequence). CDR3 region: CASSHYAPEPSTDTQYF. In DNA form, the CDR3 reads TGTGCCAGTAGTCACTACGCTCCTGAACCTAGCACAGATACGCAGTATTTT. The full variable domain, its missing parts supplied by reference TRBV19 and TRBJ2-3, is DGGITQSPKYLFRKEGQNVTLSCEQNLNHDAMYWYRQDPGQGLRLIYYSQIVNDFQKGDIAEGYSVSREKKESFPLTVTSAQKNPTAFYLCASSHYAPEPSTDTQYFGPGTRLTVL.

This clone has ten or more counts. The CDR3 coding sequence is TGTGCCAGCACCATCGGACAGGGATGGAACACTGAAGCTTTCTTT. It encodes CASTIGQGWNTEAFF. This chain links TRBV6-6 with TRBJ1-1; 8 bases map to TRBD1. Trimming cost V 7 bases and J 1 base; bases outside gene matches: 8. CDR1 and CDR2 from the germline V gene are MNHNY and SVGAGI (reference sequence). The CDR3 spans 15 residues.

A few counts support this clone. The chain is built from TRBV5-1 and TRBJ1-3; weak D call: TRBD1 (5 bases). Trimming shortened V by 1 base and J by 1 base, and 9 bases separated the two germline ends. Germline assignment: CDR1 SGHRS and CDR2 YFSETQ. The CDR3 extends over 15 amino acids. The CDR3 reads CASSLQGGSGNTIYF. The CDR3 DNA reads as TGCGCCAGCAGCTTGCAGGGCGGTTCTGGAAACACCATATATTTT.

This chain links TRBV19 with TRBJ1-2; perhaps TRBD1 as D (6 bases). The CDR3 has 13 residues. Germline assignment: CDR1 LNHDA and CDR2 SQIVND (reference sequence). The V and J ends lost 7 bases and 3 bases respectively, with 12 bases between them. For the CDR3, the DNA is TGTGCCAGTACCTCACAGGGAGACTATGGCTACACCTTC. The encoded protein is CASTSQGDYGYTF.

A few counts support this clone. One end of the junction does not line up with germline, which may come from a read error. The chain recombines TRBV6-1 with TRBJ1-5; D gene uncertain. The CDR3 length is 14 residues. The V gene's germline CDR1 is MNHNS and CDR2 SASEGT. In nucleotides, the CDR3 is TGTGCCAGCAGCGAAGGACCGTTCAATCAGCCCCAGCATTTT. Residues: CASSEGPFNQPQHF.

This clone was counted many times. V gene TRBV2 combines with J gene TRBJ2-7; no reliable D call. Deletions cut 2 bases from V and 3 bases from J, with 8 bases between. The CDR3 is 13 amino acids. Germline V gene sequence: CDR1 SNHLY, CDR2 FYNNEI. CDR3 sequence: CASSEPWYYEQYF. In nucleotides, the CDR3 is TGTGCCAGCAGTGAACCATGGTACTACGAGCAGTACTTC.

This clone was detected many times. The rearrangement links TRBV7-9 to TRBJ1-1; possibly TRBD1 for D (5 bases). Trimming stripped 7 bases from V and 8 bases from J, with 14 bases between. The CDR3 extends over 12 amino acids. Germline CDR1 is SEHNR and CDR2 is FQNEAQ (reference sequence). The CDR3, as DNA: TGTGCCAGCACCGTATCCCGGGACGAAGCTTTCTTT. Translation: CASTVSRDEAFF.

This clone has only a few counts. The rearrangement links TRBV11-2 to TRBJ1-1; 7 bases fit TRBD1. Germline assignment: CDR1 SGHAT and CDR2 FQNNGV. The CDR3 sequence is 15 residues long. Unmatched junction bases numbered 9, after V lost 4 bases and J lost 4 bases. In nucleotides, the CDR3 is TGTGCCAGCAGCTCCTCTGACAGGGCTGCCACTGAAGCTTTCTTT. This codes for CASSSSDRAATEAFF.

This sequence joins TRBV11-2 and TRBJ1-2; no reliable D call. The CDR3 contains 14 residues. V dropped 1 base and J dropped 7 bases, with 13 bases sitting between them. Per germline, CDR1 SGHAT and CDR2 FQNNGV. This chain's CDR3 is CASSLALDSGGYTF. In nucleotides, the CDR3 is TGTGCCAGCAGCTTAGCGTTGGATTCGGGTGGCTACACCTTC.

This clone was observed a handful of times. The gene calls are TRBV30 and TRBJ1-2; tentatively, D is TRBD1 (6 bases). V lost 5 bases, J lost 8 bases, and 18 bases lay in between. The CDR3 sequence is 13 residues long. The germline V gene has CDR1 GTSNPN and CDR2 SVGIG (reference sequence). The CDR3, as DNA: TGTGCCTGGGGAACTGGACAGATTAGGGGCTACACCTTC. Translated, it gives CAWGTGQIRGYTF.

This clone was seen only a few times. The genes are TRBV6-1 and TRBJ2-2; 9 nucleotides line up with TRBD1. J lost 5 bases, V lost 6 bases, and 7 bases had no gene match. In germline, CDR1 is MNHNS, CDR2 SASEGT. This CDR3 is 15 amino acids long. The CDR3 spells CASSLDRGGTGELFF. CDR3 nucleotides: TGTGCCAGCAGCCTGGACAGGGGAGGAACCGGGGAGCTGTTTTTT.

The chain is built from TRBV11-3 and TRBJ2-5; D perhaps matches TRBD2 (6 bases). Germline-derived CDR1 and CDR2 are SGHNT and YENEEA. This CDR3 comprises 13 residues. Trimming pared 6 bases from V and 5 bases from J, leaving 13 bases between. Here the CDR3 reads CASSTGSEETQYF. CDR3 nucleotides: TGTGCCAGCAGTACCGGGAGCGAGGAGACCCAGTACTTC.

V is TRBV7-2 and J is TRBJ2-1; no clear D. V was shortened by 5 bases and J by 6 bases, with 8 bases between the two germline ends. The CDR3 has 12 amino acids. Germline lookup yields CDR1 SGHTA and CDR2 FQGNSA. CDR3 sequence: CASSVGFNEQFF. CDR3 sequence (DNA): TGTGCCAGCAGCGTGGGCTTCAATGAGCAGTTCTTC.

This chain joins TRBV5-1 and TRBJ1-5; D not certain. Germline assignment: CDR1 SGHRS and CDR2 YFSETQ. V dropped 0 bases and J dropped 9 bases, with 10 bases sitting between them. This CDR3 contains 13 residues. The CDR3 sequence is CASSLGAEGPQHF. CDR3 DNA sequence: TGCGCCAGCAGCTTGGGCGCCGAAGGGCCCCAGCATTTT. The full variable domain, completed using reference TRBV5-1 and TRBJ1-5, is KAGVTQTPRYLIKTRGQQVTLSCSPISGHRSVSWYQQTPGQGLQFLFEYFSETQRNKGNFPGRFSGRQFSNSRSEMNVSTLELGDSALYLCASSLGAEGPQHFGDGTRLSIL.

In its sample, this clone was seen a few times. The chain carries TRBV6-6 and TRBJ2-3; D ambiguous. Germline V CDR1 and CDR2: MNHNY, SVGAGI (reference sequence). CDR3 length equals 16 residues. The V end lost 0 bases, the J end lost 3 bases, and 13 bases lay between the germline ends. The CDR3 DNA follows: TGTGCCAGCAGTTACTCGATTGGGAAGGATACAGATACGCAGTATTTT. Translated, it gives CASSYSIGKDTDTQYF.

This clone has only a few counts. The chain links TRBV6-9 to TRBJ2-1, with 10 nucleotides matching TRBD1. Germline trimming cut 6 bases from V and 8 bases from J; bases unmatched to any gene: 10. Germline lookup yields CDR1 MNHGY and CDR2 SVAAGI. There are 15 residues in the CDR3. CDR3 loop: CASSPRDRGLYEQFF. Written as DNA, the CDR3 is TGTGCCAGCAGCCCCCGGGACAGGGGATTGTATGAGCAGTTCTTC.

The V call is TRBV9, the J call TRBJ2-7; TRBD1 is a possible D gene (5 bases). V dropped 3 bases and J dropped 0 bases, with 10 bases sitting between them. CDR3 length equals 14 residues. Per germline, CDR1 SGDLS and CDR2 YYNGEE. The DNA of the CDR3 is TGTGCCAGCAGCGCCGACAGTAGCTCCTACGAGCAGTACTTC. Encoded protein: CASSADSSSYEQYF.

This clone has a handful of counts. Other DNA sequences from this sample encode an identical CDR3 as well. V is TRBV18 and J is TRBJ2-3; 13 positions agree with TRBD2. The V gene's germline CDR1 is KGHSH and CDR2 LQKENI. V dropped 0 bases and J dropped 2; count of bases not matched to a gene: 2. The CDR3 consists of 17 residues. The CDR3 nucleotides read TGTGCCAGCTCACCACCGGGACTAGCGGGACCCACAGATACGCAGTATTTT. Residues: CASSPPGLAGPTDTQYF.

This clone has a handful of counts. The rearrangement joins TRBV7-9 to TRBJ2-5, with TRBD1 matching over 9 bases. The length of the CDR3 is 14 residues. The V segment lost 5 bases and the J segment 4 bases; nucleotides outside the gene matches: 5. Germline V gene lookup returns CDR1 SEHNR and CDR2 FQNEAQ (reference sequence). CDR3 protein: CASSQYRGPETQYF. The CDR3 nucleotides are TGTGCCAGCAGCCAATACAGGGGGCCAGAGACCCAGTACTTC.

This clone was seen a few times. The chain carries TRBV7-2 and TRBJ2-1, with 7 bases aligning to TRBD1. Germline CDR1 SGHTA, CDR2 FQGNSA. V was pared by 5 bases and J by 7 bases, with 5 bases of the junction left unmatched. CDR3 length: 13 amino acids. The CDR3: CASSPGQTNEQFF. Here the CDR3 DNA reads TGTGCCAGCAGCCCGGGACAGACAAATGAGCAGTTCTTC.

Only a few counts were recorded for this clone. The chain links TRBV5-1 to TRBJ2-7, with TRBD1 identical over 7 bases. With V trimmed by 0 bases and J by 2 bases, 8 bases remained unmatched. The germline V gene has CDR1 SGHRS and CDR2 YFSETQ. CDR3 size: 16 residues. The CDR3 spells CASSLGLRDSPYEQYF. The CDR3 bases are TGCGCCAGCAGCTTGGGACTCCGGGACAGTCCCTACGAGCAGTACTTC.